The TCR beta chain described here comes from a study of technical replicates of blood from a few donors. Assay: immunoSEQ multiplex PCR; the TCRdb copy retains only in-frame clones and omits some. In the table there are approximately 44,000 clones, about 96% of which are singletons. Germline loops: CDR1 SGDLS, CDR2 YYNGEE. V trimming: 3 bases; J trimming: 4 bases; junction bases outside the gene matches: 7. The CDR3 totals 14 residues. The chain links TRBV9 to TRBJ2-7; 7 nucleotides line up with TRBD2. The source of this sequence is a human donor in good health. The sequenced material came from T cells isolated from PBMCs. This CDR3 reads CASSARGEGYEQYF. CDR3 DNA sequence: TGTGCCAGCAGCGCCCGGGGGGAGGGATACGAGCAGTACTTC.